A selection of T cell receptor beta chains follows, all from one sample in a study of CD8 T cells in ankylosing spondylitis. TCRdb itself ran the 5' RACE reads through MiXCR, one entry per CDR3 protein. The sample has roughly 670,000 distinct CDR3 sequences, around 20% seen once. The sequenced sample consisted of blood, either unsorted or a sorted T cell fraction (not recorded which). These receptors were obtained from a male donor with ankylosing spondylitis. Each CDR3 is given with its conserved first and last residue. The D gene is left open where the match is weak. Rows may omit the clone size; those that give it use once, few, many or a size class.

few,TRBJ2-7,TRBV20-1,TRBD1,CSAFSTGGQIF,TGCAGTGCTTTCTCGACAGGGGGACAGATCTTC
few,TRBJ2-4,TRBV6-2/TRBV6-3,-,CASRQTSFGIQYF,TGTGCCAGCAGGCAGACTAGTTTCGGCATTCAGTACTTC
few,TRBJ1-4,TRBV4-1,-,CASSRDFTGSPDGKLFF,TGCGCCAGCAGCCGAGACTTTACAGGGAGTCCCGATGGAAAACTGTTTTTT
-,TRBJ1-1,TRBV20-1,-,CSAFPPGENTEAFF,TGCAGTGCTTTTCCCCCGGGGGAGAACACTGAAGCTTTCTTT
few,TRBJ2-4,TRBV11-2,-,CASSLSRDTKNIQYF,TGTGCCAGCAGCTTATCCCGGGACACAAAAAACATTCAGTACTTC
-,TRBJ2-7,TRBV20-1,TRBD1,CSARDLTGKVDEQYF,TGCAGTGCTAGAGATTTGACAGGGAAAGTCGACGAGCAGTACTTC
many,TRBJ2-2,TRBV12-3/TRBV12-4,-,CASRPRGTGELFF,TGTGCCAGCAGGCCACGGGGCACCGGGGAGCTGTTTTTT
-,TRBJ2-7,TRBV28,TRBD2,CASRRTSILYEQYF,TGTGCCAGCAGACGGACTAGCATTCTTTACGAGCAGTACTTC
few,TRBJ2-2,TRBV4-1,TRBD2,CASSRRTSQNTGELFF,TGCGCCAGCAGCCGTAGGACTAGCCAGAACACCGGGGAGCTGTTTTTT
-,TRBJ1-1,TRBV12-3/TRBV12-4,-,CASSTTRANTEAFF,TGTGCCAGCAGTACCACCAGGGCCAACACTGAAGCTTTCTTT
few,TRBJ2-1,TRBV15,TRBD1,CATSRGDRGLGEQFF,TGTGCCACCAGCAGAGGGGACAGGGGGCTTGGTGAGCAGTTCTTC
few,TRBJ2-1,TRBV18,TRBD2,CASSRSGDLYNEQFF,TGTGCCAGCTCACGTAGCGGGGACCTCTACAATGAGCAGTTCTTC
-,TRBJ2-3,TRBV20-1,TRBD2,CSASGGASGPDTQYF,TGCAGTGCTAGCGGGGGGGCCAGCGGCCCAGATACGCAGTATTTT
few,TRBJ1-1,TRBV28,TRBD1,CASTPGGQGALNTEAFF,TGTGCCAGCACCCCGGGGGGACAGGGGGCCCTGAACACTGAAGCTTTCTTT
once,TRBJ2-4,TRBV20-1,TRBD2,CSASGGGLAGGGTLAKNIQYF,TGCAGTGCTAGTGGAGGCGGGCTAGCGGGGGGGGGCACCCTAGCCAAAAACATTCAGTACTTC
few,TRBJ2-7,TRBV7-6,TRBD2,CASRRTAGDEQYF,TGTGCCAGCAGGCGAACAGCGGGAGATGAGCAGTACTTC
-,TRBJ2-1,TRBV20-1,-,CSARVPNSVNYNEQFF,TGCAGTGCTCGCGTACCAAATTCCGTCAACTACAATGAGCAGTTCTTC